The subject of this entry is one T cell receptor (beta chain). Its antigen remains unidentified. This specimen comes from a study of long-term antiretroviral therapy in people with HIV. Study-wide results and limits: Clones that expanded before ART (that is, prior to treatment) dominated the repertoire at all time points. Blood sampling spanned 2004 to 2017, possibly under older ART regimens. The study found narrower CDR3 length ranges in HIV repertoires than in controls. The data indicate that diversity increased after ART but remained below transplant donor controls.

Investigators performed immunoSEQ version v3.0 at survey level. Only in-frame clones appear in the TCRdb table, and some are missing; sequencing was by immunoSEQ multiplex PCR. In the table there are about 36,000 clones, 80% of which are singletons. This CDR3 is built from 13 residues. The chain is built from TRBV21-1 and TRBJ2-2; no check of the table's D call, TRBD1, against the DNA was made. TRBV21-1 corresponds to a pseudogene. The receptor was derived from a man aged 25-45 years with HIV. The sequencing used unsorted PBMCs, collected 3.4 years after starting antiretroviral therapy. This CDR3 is CAFTPRNTGELFF. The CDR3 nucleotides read TGTGCCTTCACCCCCAGGAACACCGGGGAGCTGTTTTTT.